The sequence of this TCR beta chain was determined in a study of blood T cell repertoires in COVID-19. Study-level background: COVID-19 samples from acute and convalescent phases originated in the United States, Italy and Spain.

For this clone: At the DNA level, this CDR3 is encoded by other sequences in the same sample as well.

Per the original data handling: By means of reference gene primer amplification, nucleated cell counts were estimated. Clones were read by immunoSEQ multiplex PCR, and TCRdb kept only the in-frame ones, dropping some. V and J calls and clone size follow that table, whereas D and trimming were derived from the DNA. Of about 51,000 clones in the sample, less than 85% were seen once. The clonotype originates from a man aged 50-59 years with acute or convalescent COVID-19. Sequencing input: peripheral blood.

This CDR3 reads CASSSNYEQYF. For the CDR3, the DNA is TGTGCCAGCAGTTCTAACTACGAGCAGTACTTC. The chain is built from TRBV27 and TRBJ2-7; no firm D call. V was pared by 4 bases and J by 3 bases, with 4 bases between. This CDR3 is built from 11 residues. The germline V gene has CDR1 MNHEY and CDR2 SMNVEV (reference sequence).